The rows below give T cell receptor beta chains drawn from one sample of a study of identical twins. TCRdb reprocessed the 5' RACE reads via MiXCR and lists one record per CDR3 protein. The table shows 500,000 to 550,000 distinct CDR3 sequences, with about a fifth occurring only once. The same data also went into a second study, on yellow fever vaccine responses in identical twins.

Material: CD4+ T cells sorted from blood. All receptors derive from a woman younger than 35 in good health. Both conserved end residues are part of each CDR3. Each record gives: J gene, clone size, D gene, V gene, CDR3 DNA, CDR3 protein. The D gene is left open where the match is weak. Expanded clones are given a class, and other clones once, few, many or no size at all.

TRBJ2-2,many,NA,TRBV12-3/TRBV12-4,TGTGCCAGCAGTCTCCGAGGGGCGTCCAACACCGGGGAGCTGTTTTTT,CASSLRGASNTGELFF
TRBJ1-1,NA,NA,TRBV7-2,TGTGCCAGCAGCACACAGGCGAACACTGAAGCTTTCTTT,CASSTQANTEAFF
TRBJ2-7,NA,TRBD1,TRBV19,TGTGCCAGTAGTATCCGACAGGGCTCCCACTACGAGCAGTACTTC,CASSIRQGSHYEQYF
TRBJ2-7,NA,NA,TRBV6-2/TRBV6-3,TGTGCCAGCAGTCTCGACCCAACCTTGGGCTCCGAGCAGTACTTC,CASSLDPTLGSEQYF
TRBJ2-5,NA,NA,TRBV5-6,TGTGCCAGCAGCTCCCATGGACAGTTAGCGGATGAGACCCAGTACTTC,CASSSHGQLADETQYF
TRBJ2-3,NA,TRBD2,TRBV20-1,TGCTGTGCTAGAGGTTCCTCCCTAGCGGATAGCACAGATACGCAGTATTTT,CCARGSSLADSTDTQYF
TRBJ1-5,few,NA,TRBV20-1,TGCAGTGCTAGAGAAGGCCGCGCTGGGGGGGCCCAGCATTTT,CSAREGRAGGAQHF
TRBJ1-2,few,NA,TRBV10-3,TGTGCCATCAGTGAGAAACAGGACTATGGCTACACCTTC,CAISEKQDYGYTF
TRBJ2-7,NA,NA,TRBV20-1,TGCAGTGCTAGATCCAGGGTACTCTACGAGCAGTACTTC,CSARSRVLYEQYF
TRBJ2-2,NA,TRBD1,TRBV5-1,TGCGCCAGCAGCTTGGGACATTCCGGGACAGGGGGCTTCGGGGAGCTGTTTTTT,CASSLGHSGTGGFGELFF
TRBJ2-1,NA,TRBD1,TRBV28,TGTGCCAGCAGTCCGATGACAGGGAAACGGTACAATGAGCAGTTCTTC,CASSPMTGKRYNEQFF
TRBJ2-1,NA,NA,TRBV28,TGTGCCAGCAGGGATCTAGCGCGCTCCTACAATGAGCAGTTCTTC,CASRDLARSYNEQFF
TRBJ2-3,NA,NA,TRBV19,TGTGCCAGTAGTGAGGGCAGGGGCAGGACGTTCACAGATACGCAGTATTTT,CASSEGRGRTFTDTQYF
TRBJ2-7,NA,NA,TRBV18,TGTGCCAGCTCACCGGGAGGGGGGGCCTCCTACGAGCAGTACTTC,CASSPGGGASYEQYF
TRBJ1-1,NA,NA,TRBV20-1,TGCAGTGCTCACCCTGCTCGGGGAGGGTACACTGAAGCTTTCTTT,CSAHPARGGYTEAFF
TRBJ2-3,once,TRBD2,TRBV7-9,TGTGCCAGCAGCTTTCTCCGTAGCGGGAGCACAGATACGCAGTATTTT,CASSFLRSGSTDTQYF
TRBJ2-6,many,NA,TRBV12-3/TRBV12-4,TGTGCCAGCAGCCTCTACCGAAGGAGCTCTGGGGCCAACGTCCTGACTTTC,CASSLYRRSSGANVLTF
TRBJ2-7,NA,NA,TRBV10-3,TGTGCCATCAGTGACCCGAGACGATCCCCCTACGAGCAGTACTTC,CAISDPRRSPYEQYF
TRBJ2-4,NA,NA,TRBV12-3/TRBV12-4,TGTGCCAGCAGTTCCTACAGTGGCGGGTCGGCCATTCAGTACTTC,CASSSYSGGSAIQYF
TRBJ2-3,many,NA,TRBV5-1,TGCGCCAGCAGCTTGGGTACCCCCACAGATACGCAGTATTTT,CASSLGTPTDTQYF
TRBJ2-3,NA,TRBD2,TRBV12-3/TRBV12-4,TGTGCCTGCAGTTTAGCCTGGACTAGCGGGACAAGCACAGATACGCAGTATTTT,CACSLAWTSGTSTDTQYF
TRBJ2-7,many,TRBD2,TRBV7-9,TGTGCCAGCAGCTTATGGACTAGCGGGAGCTACGAGCAGTACTTC,CASSLWTSGSYEQYF
TRBJ1-4,NA,NA,TRBV14,TGTGCCAGCAGCCAAGGCCCCTACGCGAGTGAAAAACTGTTTTTT,CASSQGPYASEKLFF
TRBJ2-1,few,TRBD2,TRBV20-1,TGCAGTGCTAGCGCTACTCCGGGACTAGCGGGAGAGGAGCAGTTCTTC,CSASATPGLAGEEQFF
TRBJ2-1,NA,TRBD2,TRBV19,TGTGCCAGTAGTATGGGACTAGCGGGAGCTCTCAATGAGCAGTTCTTC,CASSMGLAGALNEQFF
TRBJ2-5,NA,TRBD2,TRBV7-8,TGTGCCAGCAGCCCCCCGCCCCAGCGGGGGTATCAAGAGACCCAGTACTTC,CASSPPPQRGYQETQYF
TRBJ2-3,few,NA,TRBV9,TGTGCCAGCAGCGTAGAGGGAGGAACTCCCACAGATACGCAGTATTTT,CASSVEGGTPTDTQYF
TRBJ2-5,NA,TRBD1,TRBV10-3,TGTGCCATCAGGCCGGGACAGGGGAGTCAAGAGACCCAGTACTTC,CAIRPGQGSQETQYF
TRBJ2-3,NA,NA,TRBV7-8,TGTGCCAGCAGCGTAGAGTTGAATACGCAGTATTTT,CASSVELNTQYF
TRBJ2-3,few,NA,TRBV11-2,TGTGCCAGCAGCTTAGGCGGGCGGAGAGATACGCAGTATTTT,CASSLGGRRDTQYF
TRBJ2-1,few,TRBD2,TRBV20-1,TGCAGTGCTAGGGAGACTAGCGGGGCGGCGAATGAGCAGTTCTTC,CSARETSGAANEQFF
TRBJ2-1,NA,TRBD2,TRBV15,TGTGCCACCAGCAGAGATAGCGGGAGCTACAATGAGCAGTTCTTC,CATSRDSGSYNEQFF
TRBJ2-3,NA,NA,TRBV28,TGTGCCAGCAGTATTAGGACAGATACGCAGTATTTT,CASSIRTDTQYF
TRBJ1-1,few,NA,TRBV7-9,TGTGCCAGCAGCTTAGACACAGAGAACACTGAAGCTTTCTTT,CASSLDTENTEAFF
TRBJ2-5,NA,NA,TRBV20-1,TGCAGTGCTAGCGGGCTAGCAGCTAAATCCCAAGAGACCCAGTACTTC,CSASGLAAKSQETQYF
TRBJ2-1,NA,TRBD1,TRBV5-1,TGCGCCAGCAGCATACGACAGGGTTATGAGCAGTTCTTC,CASSIRQGYEQFF
TRBJ2-7,NA,NA,TRBV5-1,TGCGCCAGCAGCTTGGACGATCCCACGGCCTACGAGCAGTACTTC,CASSLDDPTAYEQYF
TRBJ2-5,NA,TRBD2,TRBV9,TGTGCCAGCAGCGTCGGCGGGGGGGCTGGGGAGACCCAGTACTTC,CASSVGGGAGETQYF
TRBJ1-1,NA,NA,TRBV29-1,TGCAGCGTTGGGGAGACAGCTGAAGCTTTCTTT,CSVGETAEAFF
TRBJ1-2,NA,NA,TRBV20-1,TGCAGTGCTAGCCCCGTCCAGGGTTCCTATGGCTACACCTTC,CSASPVQGSYGYTF
TRBJ2-7,few,TRBD2,TRBV20-1,TGCAGTGCCGAGAGGAGCGGGAGTGACTACGAGCAGTACTTC,CSAERSGSDYEQYF
TRBJ1-1,few,TRBD1,TRBV14,TGTGCCAGCAGCCGGGGACAGGGGACCACTGAAGCTTTCTTT,CASSRGQGTTEAFF
TRBJ2-2,few,NA,TRBV12-3/TRBV12-4,TGTGCCAGCAGACCGGACGGTACGAACACCGGGGAGCTGTTTTTT,CASRPDGTNTGELFF
TRBJ2-1,NA,TRBD2,TRBV5-1,TGCGCCAGCAGCTTGGGAGCGGGGGAGCGAAATGAGCAGTTCTTC,CASSLGAGERNEQFF
TRBJ2-2,NA,TRBD2,TRBV24-1,TGTGCCACCATGGGACTAGCGGGAGCCCGCACCGGGGAGCTGTTTTTT,CATMGLAGARTGELFF
TRBJ1-4,NA,TRBD1,TRBV28,TGTGCCAGCAGCCAGACAGGGGGTGGGGAAAAACTGTTTTTT,CASSQTGGGEKLFF
TRBJ2-7,few,TRBD1,TRBV7-9,TGTGCCAGTGGGGACAGGGTGAGCGAGCAGTACTTC,CASGDRVSEQYF
TRBJ2-5,NA,TRBD2,TRBV5-1,TGCGCCAGCAGCCTTACAGGACTAGCGGGCGGCGGGACCCAGTACTTC,CASSLTGLAGGGTQYF
TRBJ2-3,NA,NA,TRBV12-3/TRBV12-4,TGTGCCAGCAGTTGGCTGGTCCCAGATACGCAGTATTTT,CASSWLVPDTQYF
TRBJ2-1,NA,NA,TRBV5-1,TGCGCCAGCAGCCCCGGAGTCAACAATGAGCAGTTCTTC,CASSPGVNNEQFF
TRBJ2-6,few,NA,TRBV18,TGTGCCAGCTCACCAGCTCCTGGGGCCAACGTCCTGACTTTC,CASSPAPGANVLTF
TRBJ2-5,NA,NA,TRBV6-1,TGTGCCAGCAGTGAAAGCCGGCGGGAGACCCAGTACTTC,CASSESRRETQYF
TRBJ1-2,NA,NA,TRBV2,TGTGCCTCTTCCCTAAAAACCAACTATGGCTACACCTTC,CASSLKTNYGYTF
TRBJ1-1,NA,TRBD1,TRBV6-5,TGTGCCAGCAGTTACAACGCAGGGGGCCCGAACACTGAAGCTTTCTTT,CASSYNAGGPNTEAFF